One sample yielded the 27 T cell receptor beta chains listed below, sequenced in a study of T cells in Graves' hyperthyroidism and ophthalmopathy. Regions amplified from RNA transcripts were the TCR beta CDR3 regions. When the TCR CDR3 underwent first-round RT-PCR, the HTBI primer set was used. Via MiXCR, TCRdb re-called the multiplex PCR reads, giving one row per CDR3 protein. The sample has under 300,000 distinct CDR3 sequences; about 25% are singletons. Specimen: blood. Receptors were obtained from a man aged 35 to 55 with Graves' hyperthyroidism that later progressed to Graves' ophthalmopathy.

This clonotype came up many times. This chain connects TRBV6-2 or TRBV6-3 to TRBJ2-2; TRBD2 matches 8 bases. The CDR3 is 18 amino acids. J lost 6 bases, V lost 0 bases, and 12 bases had no gene match. The germline gives CDR1 MNHEY, CDR2 SVGEGT. The CDR3 sequence: CASSYSVVGRGSAGELFF. In nucleotides, the CDR3 is TGTGCCAGCAGTTACTCGGTTGTCGGGAGGGGGTCCGCCGGGGAGCTGTTTTTT.

There are a few counts of this clonotype. The gene calls are TRBV27 and TRBJ2-7; D remains ambiguous. Looked up from germline, CDR1 is MNHEY and CDR2 is SMNVEV (reference sequence). Trimming pared 4 bases from V and 0 bases from J, leaving 13 bases between. The CDR3 is 15 amino acids. DNA of the CDR3: TGTGCCAGCAGTTCAACAGTGAGGAGCTCCTACGAGCAGTACTTC. As protein: CASSSTVRSSYEQYF.

The chain combines TRBV6-4 with TRBJ1-1; 7 nucleotides align to TRBD1. Germline trimming cut 11 bases from V and 4 bases from J; bases unmatched to any gene: 4. CDR3 length: 11 residues. CDR1 and CDR2 (germline): MRHNA, SNTAGT. Here the CDR3 reads CAVRQGTEAFF. CDR3 sequence (DNA): TGTGCCGTAAGACAGGGCACTGAAGCTTTCTTT.

This clonotype occurred many times. This chain uses TRBV5-6 with TRBJ1-1; D unresolved. The V gene's germline CDR1 is SGHDT and CDR2 YYEEEE. Trimming removed 0 bases at V and 5 bases at J, with 8 bases between. There are 13 residues in the CDR3. Here the CDR3 reads CASSLAPETEAFF. The CDR3 DNA follows: TGTGCCAGCAGCTTGGCCCCCGAAACTGAAGCTTTCTTT.

This clonotype was counted at least ten times. This chain connects TRBV12-3 or TRBV12-4 to TRBJ2-7; 7 nucleotides align to TRBD2. The CDR3 has 14 amino acids. With 3 bases clipped from V and 2 bases from J, the junction kept 4 bases outside the gene matches. The CDR3 region has the DNA TGTGCCAGCAGTTTCGGACTAGACGCCTACGAGCAGTACTTC. Protein: CASSFGLDAYEQYF.

The chain combines TRBV6-4 with TRBJ1-1; D call uncertain. Trimming took off 5 bases at V and 4 bases at J, with 14 bases between the two ends. CDR1 is MRHNA and CDR2 is SNTAGT in the germline V gene. CDR3 length equals 14 residues. The CDR3 nucleotides are TGTGCCAGCAGTTACGTCAGGACCGCCACTGAAGCTTTCTTT. It is translated as CASSYVRTATEAFF.

This clonotype was recorded many times. This chain uses TRBV20-1 with TRBJ1-5; 8 nucleotides match TRBD1. CDR3 length equals 13 residues. The trim removed 6 bases at V and 7 bases at J, leaving 8 bases unmatched. Per the germline V gene, CDR1 is DFQATT and CDR2 is SNEGSKA (reference sequence). CDR3 bases: TGCAGTGCGCCCGGGACAGGTGGCCAGCCCCAGCATTTT. Translation gives CSAPGTGGQPQHF.

This clonotype has at least ten counts. This rearrangement joins TRBV9 to TRBJ2-2; tentatively, D is TRBD2 (6 bases). The length of the CDR3 is 14 residues. V was clipped by 5 bases and J by 4 bases, with 12 bases between them. The germline V gene encodes CDR1 SGDLS and CDR2 YYNGEE. Written as DNA, the CDR3 is TGTGCCAGCAGTGGGACTTTCGGCACCGGGGAGCTGTTTTTT. Translating gives CASSGTFGTGELFF.

This chain links TRBV6-2 or TRBV6-3 with TRBJ1-2; D remains ambiguous. The CDR3 spans 18 residues. Germline V CDR1 and CDR2: MNHEY, SVGEGT. V was trimmed by 2 bases and J by 4 bases, leaving 23 bases between them. The CDR3 DNA sequence: TGTGCCAGCAGTTACCATGGTTTGGTTATGCTGGTCGGCTATGGCTACACCTTC. As protein: CASSYHGLVMLVGYGYTF.

This clonotype was seen at least ten times. The gene calls are TRBV28 and TRBJ1-1, with D hard to call. V was clipped by 5 bases and J by 4 bases, with 17 bases between them. The CDR3 length is 15 residues. CDR1 MDHEN and CDR2 SYDVKM come from the germline V gene. This chain's CDR3 is CASSTLGLTSTEAFF. The CDR3 DNA follows: TGTGCCAGCAGTACCCTCGGACTAACATCCACTGAAGCTTTCTTT.

This clonotype has at least ten counts. V is TRBV29-1 and J is TRBJ2-5, with D tentatively TRBD1 or TRBD2 (5 bases each). The length of the CDR3 is 12 residues. The V end lost 3 bases, the J end lost 5 bases, and 10 bases lay between the germline ends. The germline V gene has CDR1 SQVTM and CDR2 ANQGSEA. This CDR3 is CSVDWGKETQYF. In DNA form, the CDR3 reads TGCAGCGTTGATTGGGGGAAGGAGACCCAGTACTTC.

The rearrangement joins TRBV20-1 to TRBJ1-2; weak D call: TRBD1 (6 bases). V was cut by 6 bases and J by 4 bases, with 9 bases left in between. Germline assignment: CDR1 DFQATT and CDR2 SNEGSKA (reference sequence). The CDR3 extends over 11 amino acids. The CDR3 is CSAQGPYGYTF. CDR3 sequence (DNA): TGCAGTGCCCAGGGGCCCTATGGCTACACCTTC.

This clonotype occurred many times. This chain links TRBV30 with TRBJ2-7, with 12 bases identical to TRBD1. Per germline, CDR1 GTSNPN and CDR2 SVGIG (reference sequence). V was pared by 3 bases and J by 4 bases, with 13 bases of the junction left unmatched. This CDR3 has 17 residues. CDR3 loop: CAWRGGTGGISYYEQYF. DNA for the CDR3: TGTGCCTGGAGAGGTGGGACAGGGGGCATCTCGTATTACGAGCAGTACTTC.

The rearrangement links TRBV6-1 to TRBJ1-1; 7 bases map to TRBD1. The CDR3 totals 15 residues. With 6 bases clipped from V and 2 bases from J, the junction kept 9 bases outside the gene matches. The germline V gene has CDR1 MNHNS and CDR2 SASEGT. The CDR3 is CASRPRGQRNTEAFF. Written as DNA, the CDR3 is TGTGCCAGCAGGCCTCGGGGACAGCGCAACACTGAAGCTTTCTTT.

This clonotype was counted at least ten times. V gene TRBV20-1 combines with J gene TRBJ2-7; 13 nucleotides match TRBD2. Germline assignment: CDR1 DFQATT and CDR2 SNEGSKA (reference sequence). The CDR3 runs 15 residues. Unmatched junction bases numbered 11, after V lost 2 bases and J lost 10 bases. CDR3: CSARTRRGLAGFQYF. The CDR3 DNA is TGCAGTGCTAGAACCCGCCGGGGACTAGCGGGATTCCAGTACTTC.

In this sample, this clonotype turned up many times. The rearrangement uses TRBV12-5 and TRBJ2-5; 7 bases align to TRBD1. Germline V gives CDR1 LGHNT, CDR2 FRNRAP. Losses at the gene ends were 1 base for V and 5 bases for J; bases not matched to a gene: 7. The CDR3 extends over 15 amino acids. CDR3 bases: TGTGCTAGTGGTTTGGGCGGACAGGCTCGTGAGACCCAGTACTTC. It yields the protein CASGLGGQARETQYF.

This clonotype was recorded many times. The rearrangement uses TRBV6-1 and TRBJ1-3; D is ambiguous. Germline V gives CDR1 MNHNS, CDR2 SASEGT. The CDR3 contains 16 residues. V lost 5 bases, J lost 4 bases, and 18 bases lay in between. The CDR3 nucleotides read TGTGCCAGCAGTAAGACCCAGGTTGGGATAGGAAACACCATATATTTT. Encoded protein: CASSKTQVGIGNTIYF.

This clonotype was recorded at least ten times. This chain uses TRBV6-1 with TRBJ1-1, with 10 nucleotides matching TRBD1. The V segment lost 5 bases and the J segment 11 bases; nucleotides outside the gene matches: 5. CDR3 length: 12 residues. Germline V gene lookup returns CDR1 MNHNS and CDR2 SASEGT. CDR3 nucleotides: TGTGCCAGCAGTAAGACAGGGGGCGCGGCTTTCTTT. This translates into CASSKTGGAAFF.

This clonotype occurred many times. The J gene is TRBJ1-2, the V gene TRBV5-1; tentative D call: TRBD1 (5 bases). The CDR3 is 13 amino acids. V lost 3 bases to trimming and J lost 4 bases, with 10 bases between them. Germline V CDR1 and CDR2: SGHRS, YFSETQ. In nucleotides, the CDR3 is TGCGCCAGCAGCTCCGACGGGACCTATGGCTACACCTTC. It is translated as CASSSDGTYGYTF.

This clonotype has at least ten counts. The chain links TRBV10-3 to TRBJ1-1; no clear D gene. Germline V gene sequence: CDR1 ENHRY, CDR2 SYGVKD. This CDR3 region has 14 residues. Trimming took 4 bases from V and 1 from J, leaving 10 bases between them. CDR3 sequence reads: CAISGAAGNTEAFF. CDR3 DNA sequence: TGTGCCATCAGTGGCGCGGCGGGGAACACTGAAGCTTTCTTT.

This clonotype was observed at least ten times. The genes are TRBV6-6 and TRBJ2-7; D remains unclear. The CDR3 consists of 14 residues. The germline V gene encodes CDR1 MNHNY and CDR2 SVGAGI (reference sequence). V lost 3 bases, J lost 4 bases, and 13 bases lay in between. The CDR3 reads CASSYSFGGYEQYF. The CDR3 region has the DNA TGTGCCAGCAGTTATAGCTTTGGCGGTTACGAGCAGTACTTC.

The chain joins TRBV11-3 to TRBJ2-7; D may correspond to TRBD1 or TRBD2 (7 bases each). The V end lost 2 bases, the J end lost 4 bases, and 12 bases lay between the germline ends. The CDR3 has 14 amino acids. Germline loops: CDR1 SGHNT, CDR2 YENEEA. The CDR3 DNA is TGTGCCAGCAGCTTACAGGGGGGGCATTACGAGCAGTACTTC. This translates into CASSLQGGHYEQYF.

This clonotype has ten or more counts. The gene calls are TRBV20-1 and TRBJ2-5; TRBD2 is a possible D gene (5 bases). V lost 6 bases and J lost 3, with 20 bases in between. CDR3 size: 15 residues. CDR1 DFQATT and CDR2 SNEGSKA come from the germline V gene (reference sequence). Here the CDR3 DNA reads TGCAGTGCCAGAAGGGAGACTTATCTCGAAGAGACCCAGTACTTC. Translating it yields CSARRETYLEETQYF.

The V gene is TRBV15, the J gene TRBJ1-1; possibly TRBD1 for D (6 bases). CDR3 size: 14 residues. CDR1 is LNHNV, CDR2 YYDKDF, per germline (reference sequence). The V end lost 5 bases, the J end lost 4 bases, and 14 bases lay between the germline ends. In DNA form, the CDR3 reads TGTGCCACCAGCCCGCGTGGGGGGGCCACTGAAGCTTTCTTT. Protein sequence: CATSPRGGATEAFF.

There are many counts of this clonotype. The CDR3 is CASRDGGLAETQYF. The CDR3 DNA sequence: TGTGCCAGCAGGGACGGCGGGCTAGCGGAGACCCAGTACTTC. The genes are TRBV2 and TRBJ2-5; possible D gene TRBD2, 6 bases. The CDR3 is 14 residues long. Germline V CDR1 and CDR2: SNHLY, FYNNEI. With 6 bases removed from V and 5 bases from J, the gap between germline ends came to 16 bases.

This clonotype was recorded many times. This sequence joins TRBV11-2 and TRBJ2-5; TRBD1 agrees at 12 bases. CDR1 SGHAT and CDR2 FQNNGV come from the germline V gene. The CDR3 is made up of 17 amino acids. The V segment lost 4 bases and the J segment 2 bases; nucleotides outside the gene matches: 8. The CDR3 region has the DNA TGTGCCAGCAGCTCAGGGGGGACAGGGGGCTATCAAGAGACCCAGTACTTC. Translated: CASSSGGTGGYQETQYF. The variable domain in full, with the rest retrieved from reference TRBV11-2 and TRBJ2-5, is EAGVAQSPRYKIIEKRQSVAFWCNPISGHATLYWYQQILGQGPKLLIQFQNNGVVDDSQLPKDRFSAERLKGVDSTLKIQPAKLEDSAVYLCASSSGGTGGYQETQYFGPGTRLLVL.

This clonotype occurred a few times. The chain is built from TRBV27 and TRBJ1-2; perhaps TRBD1 as D (5 bases). Germline V gene sequence: CDR1 MNHEY, CDR2 SMNVEV (reference sequence). This CDR3 is 11 amino acids long. Trimming removed 6 bases at V and 4 bases at J, with 6 bases between. The CDR3 DNA follows: TGTGCCAGCAGAGACAGCTATGGCTACACCTTC. Its translation: CASRDSYGYTF.